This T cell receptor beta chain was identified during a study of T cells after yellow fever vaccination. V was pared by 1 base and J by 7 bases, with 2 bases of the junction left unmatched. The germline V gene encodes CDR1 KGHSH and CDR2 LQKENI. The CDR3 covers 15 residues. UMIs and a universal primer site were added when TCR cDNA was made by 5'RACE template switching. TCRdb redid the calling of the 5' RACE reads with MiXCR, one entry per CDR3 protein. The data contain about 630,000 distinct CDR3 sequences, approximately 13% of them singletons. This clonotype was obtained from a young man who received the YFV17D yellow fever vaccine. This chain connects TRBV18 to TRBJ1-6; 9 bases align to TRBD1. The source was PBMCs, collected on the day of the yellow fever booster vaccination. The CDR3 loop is CASSPQGTGNSPLHF. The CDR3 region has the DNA TGTGCCAGCTCACCACAGGGGACAGGGAATTCACCCCTCCACTTT.